This TCR beta chain was sequenced in a study of cytomegalovirus exposure and HLA in healthy donors. Use of 60 Vbeta and 13 Jbeta primers characterized the PCR. Original processing notes: In a later analysis, of tens of millions of unique beta chains, some 10 million appeared in at least two donors. Libraries were prepared by immunoSEQ multiplex PCR; TCRdb keeps only in-frame clonotypes and omits some of them. V, J and clone size reflect that table, while D and trimming were determined from the DNA. Its table records about 130,000 clones. Trimming took 8 bases from V and 4 from J, leaving 8 bases between them. The CDR3 covers 11 residues.

This TCR came from a man between 18 and 29 years old in good health and CMV-seronegative. V usage is TRBV23-1 and J usage is TRBJ1-1; D is perhaps TRBD1 (5 bases). TRBV23-1 is an ORF, with its function uncertain. The sample consisted of PBMCs. The chain's CDR3 is CASGRVTEAFF. The CDR3 DNA sequence: TGCGCCAGCGGCAGGGTCACTGAAGCTTTCTTT.